This entry features one T cell receptor beta chain sequence. Its antigen is unknown. This specimen comes from a study of shared clonotypes between healthy human individuals. Study-level points and caveats: Researchers found naive subsets generally carried larger estimated richness than memory subsets. Sequencing depth was predicted to influence how clonotypes are shared among donors. Generation probability values for non-shared clonotypes were lower than those for clonotypes shared by all four donors.

Approximately 220 ng DNA, around 30,000 T cell genomes, went into each sorted-subset replicate PCR. This table comes from immunoSEQ multiplex PCR, and its TCRdb copy is limited to in-frame clones, with some not included. The sample lists some 580,000 clones; about 98% were seen once. Naive CD8 cells comprised CD45RO-negative, CCR7-positively selected cells, excluding terminally differentiated effector memory CD45RA+ cells. CDR3 length: 14 amino acids. V was clipped by 0 bases and J by 4 bases, with 13 bases between them. Germline V gene data show CDR1 as GTSNPN and CDR2 as SVGIG (reference sequence).

Input material: naive CD8+ T cells sorted from blood. V gene TRBV30 combines with J gene TRBJ2-7, with a possible D match to TRBD2 (7 bases). The sequence came from a man aged 25 to 40 in good health. The CDR3 DNA is TGTGCCTGGAGTGTACTGGGGGGGCAATACGAGCAGTACTTC. This sequence encodes CAWSVLGGQYEQYF.